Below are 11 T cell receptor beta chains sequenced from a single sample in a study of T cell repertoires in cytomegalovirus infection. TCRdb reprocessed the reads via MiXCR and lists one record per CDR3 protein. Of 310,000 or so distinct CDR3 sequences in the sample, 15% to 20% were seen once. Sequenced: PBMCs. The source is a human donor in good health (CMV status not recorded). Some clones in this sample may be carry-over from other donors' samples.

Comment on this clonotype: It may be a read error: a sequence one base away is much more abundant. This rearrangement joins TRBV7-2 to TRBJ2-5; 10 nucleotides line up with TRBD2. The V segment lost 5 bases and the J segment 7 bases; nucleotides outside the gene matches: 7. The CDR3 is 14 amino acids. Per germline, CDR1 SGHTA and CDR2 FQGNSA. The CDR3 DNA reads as TGTGCCAGCAGCCAAGCGGGGGGGCTGGGGACCCAGTACTTC. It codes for CASSQAGGLGTQYF.

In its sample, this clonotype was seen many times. The CDR3: CASSLALGGGDTQYF. CDR3 nucleotides: TGTGCCAGCAGTTTGGCTCTGGGAGGTGGAGATACGCAGTATTTT. The chain employs TRBV12-3 or TRBV12-4 and TRBJ2-3, with a possible D match to TRBD2 (6 bases). Trimming left V 3 bases short and J 5 bases short, with 15 bases between. The CDR3 loop spans 15 amino acids.

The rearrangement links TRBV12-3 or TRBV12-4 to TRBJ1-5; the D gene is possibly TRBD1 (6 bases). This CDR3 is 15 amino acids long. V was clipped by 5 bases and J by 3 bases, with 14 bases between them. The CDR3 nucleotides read TGTGCCAGCAGTCCATACGGACAGAACAATCAGCCCCAGCATTTT. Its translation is CASSPYGQNNQPQHF.

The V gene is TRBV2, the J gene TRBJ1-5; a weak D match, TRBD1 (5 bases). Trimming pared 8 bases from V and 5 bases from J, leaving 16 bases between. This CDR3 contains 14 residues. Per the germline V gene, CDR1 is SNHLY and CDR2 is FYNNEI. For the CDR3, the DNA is TGTGCCAGCGCCTCCGACAGCCAGGATCAGCCCCAGCATTTT. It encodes CASASDSQDQPQHF.

The CDR3 DNA reads as TGTGCCATCAGGAACTATGGCTACACCTTC. Its translation: CAIRNYGYTF. The rearrangement links TRBV10-3 to TRBJ1-2; D not certain. There are 10 residues in the CDR3. CDR1 is ENHRY and CDR2 is SYGVKD in the germline V gene. With 6 bases removed from V and 2 bases from J, the gap between germline ends came to 1 base.

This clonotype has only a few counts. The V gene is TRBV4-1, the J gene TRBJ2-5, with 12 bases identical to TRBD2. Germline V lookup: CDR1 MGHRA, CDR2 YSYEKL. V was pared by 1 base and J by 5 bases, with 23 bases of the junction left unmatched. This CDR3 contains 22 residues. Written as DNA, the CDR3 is TGCGCCAGCAGCCAAGCCCCCCTGCGGACTGCGGCTAGCGGGGGGGCCGGGGAGACCCAGTACTTC. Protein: CASSQAPLRTAASGGAGETQYF.

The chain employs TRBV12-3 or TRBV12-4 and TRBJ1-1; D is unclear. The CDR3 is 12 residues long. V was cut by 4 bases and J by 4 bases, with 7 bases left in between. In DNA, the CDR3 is TGTGCCAGCAGTTACCAGTCCACTGAAGCTTTCTTT. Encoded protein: CASSYQSTEAFF.

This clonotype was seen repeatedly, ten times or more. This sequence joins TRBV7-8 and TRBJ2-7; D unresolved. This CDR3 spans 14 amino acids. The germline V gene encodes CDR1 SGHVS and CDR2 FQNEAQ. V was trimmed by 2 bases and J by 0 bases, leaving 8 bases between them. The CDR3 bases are TGTGCCAGCAGCTTATACAGTAGCTCCTACGAGCAGTACTTC. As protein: CASSLYSSSYEQYF.

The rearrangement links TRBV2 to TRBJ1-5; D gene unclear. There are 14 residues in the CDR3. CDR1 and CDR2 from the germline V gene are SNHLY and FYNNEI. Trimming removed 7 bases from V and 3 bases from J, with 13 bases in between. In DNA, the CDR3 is TGTGCCAGCACCCTGGACGGGTTCAATCAGCCCCAGCATTTT. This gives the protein CASTLDGFNQPQHF.

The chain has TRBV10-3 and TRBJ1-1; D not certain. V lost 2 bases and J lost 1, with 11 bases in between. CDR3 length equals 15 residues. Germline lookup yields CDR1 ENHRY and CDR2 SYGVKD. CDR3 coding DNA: TGTGCCATCAGTGAGGGTACTGCACAGAACACTGAAGCTTTCTTT. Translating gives CAISEGTAQNTEAFF.

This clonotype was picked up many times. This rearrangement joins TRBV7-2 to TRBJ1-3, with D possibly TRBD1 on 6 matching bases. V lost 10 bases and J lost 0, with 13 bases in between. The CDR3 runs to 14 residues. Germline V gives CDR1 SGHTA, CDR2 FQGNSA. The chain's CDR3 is CATVRTASGNTIYF. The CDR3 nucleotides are TGTGCCACGGTCCGGACAGCCTCTGGAAACACCATATATTTT.